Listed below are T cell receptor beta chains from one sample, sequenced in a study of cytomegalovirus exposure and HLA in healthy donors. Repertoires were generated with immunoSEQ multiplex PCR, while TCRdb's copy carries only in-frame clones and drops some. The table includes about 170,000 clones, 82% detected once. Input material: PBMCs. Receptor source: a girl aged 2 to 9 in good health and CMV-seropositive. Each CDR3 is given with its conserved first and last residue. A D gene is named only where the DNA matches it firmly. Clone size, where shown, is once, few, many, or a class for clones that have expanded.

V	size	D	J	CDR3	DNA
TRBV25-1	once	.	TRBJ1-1	CASTRGGTEAFF	TGTGCCAGCACTAGGGGAGGCACTGAAGCTTTCTTT
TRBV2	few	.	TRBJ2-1	CASNSYNEQFF	TGTGCCAGCAACTCGTACAATGAGCAGTTCTTC
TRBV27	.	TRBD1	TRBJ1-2	CASTPTGQGPNYGYTF	TGTGCCAGCACTCCCACGGGACAGGGACCTAACTATGGCTACACCTTC
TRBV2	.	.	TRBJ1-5	CASSHEDIGNQPQHF	TGTGCCAGCAGCCACGAAGACATTGGCAATCAGCCCCAGCATTTT
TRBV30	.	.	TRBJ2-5	CAWMAPPKPGQETQYF	TGTGCCTGGATGGCCCCCCCCAAACCGGGACAAGAGACCCAGTACTTC
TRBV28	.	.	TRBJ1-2	CASSFDYGRLTLGSLGPYTF	TGTGCCAGCAGTTTCGACTATGGGCGATTGACGTTAGGGTCTTTGGGTCCGTACACCTTC
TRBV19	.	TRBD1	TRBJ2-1	CASSLQGTDNEQFF	TGTGCCAGTAGCCTACAAGGGACAGACAATGAGCAGTTCTTC
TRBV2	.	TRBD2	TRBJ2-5	CASSEVGGLAGGKETQYF	TGTGCCAGCAGTGAAGTGGGAGGGCTAGCGGGAGGAAAGGAGACCCAGTACTTC
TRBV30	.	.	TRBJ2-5	CAWSVDPQETQYF	TGTGCCTGGAGCGTAGATCCCCAAGAGACCCAGTACTTC
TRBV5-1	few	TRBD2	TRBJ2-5	CASSNSGREYQETQYF	TGCGCCAGCAGCAATAGCGGGAGGGAGTACCAAGAGACCCAGTACTTC
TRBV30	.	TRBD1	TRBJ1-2	CAWSVGGSYGYTF	TGTGCCTGGAGTGTAGGGGGCAGCTATGGCTACACCTTC
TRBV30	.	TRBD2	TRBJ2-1	CAWSRNSGRNEQFF	TGTGCCTGGAGTCGTAATAGCGGGAGAAATGAGCAGTTCTTC
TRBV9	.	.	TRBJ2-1	CASSPRVSGWNEQFF	TGTGCCAGCAGCCCTCGCGTCTCCGGGTGGAATGAGCAGTTCTTC
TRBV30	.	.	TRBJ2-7	CAWTKPGQPNYEQYF	TGTGCCTGGACAAAACCGGGACAACCCAACTACGAGCAGTACTTC